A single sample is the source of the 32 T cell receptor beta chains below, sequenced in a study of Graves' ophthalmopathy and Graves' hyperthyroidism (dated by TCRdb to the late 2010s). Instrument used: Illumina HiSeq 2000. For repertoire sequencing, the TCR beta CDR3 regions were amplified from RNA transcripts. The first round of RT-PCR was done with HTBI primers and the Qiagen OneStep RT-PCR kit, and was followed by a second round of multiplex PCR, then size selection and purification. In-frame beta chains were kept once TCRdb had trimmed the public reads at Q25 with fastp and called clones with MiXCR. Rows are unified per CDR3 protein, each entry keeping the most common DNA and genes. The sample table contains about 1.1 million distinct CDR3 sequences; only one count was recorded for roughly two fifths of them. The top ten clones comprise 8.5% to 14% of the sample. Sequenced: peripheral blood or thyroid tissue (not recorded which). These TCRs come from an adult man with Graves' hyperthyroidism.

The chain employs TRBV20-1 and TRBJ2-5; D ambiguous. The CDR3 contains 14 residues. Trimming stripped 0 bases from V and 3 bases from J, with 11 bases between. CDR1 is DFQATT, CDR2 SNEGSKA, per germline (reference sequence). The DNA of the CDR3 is TGCAGTGCTAGAGAAGGTACCCGAAAAGAGACCCAGTACTTC. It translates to CSAREGTRKETQYF.

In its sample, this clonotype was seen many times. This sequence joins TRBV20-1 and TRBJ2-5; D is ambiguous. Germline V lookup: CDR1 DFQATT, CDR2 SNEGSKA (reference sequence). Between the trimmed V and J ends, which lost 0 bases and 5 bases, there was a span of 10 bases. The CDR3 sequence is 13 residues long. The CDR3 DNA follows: TGCAGTGCTAGAGATTACGCGGACGAGACCCAGTACTTC. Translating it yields CSARDYADETQYF.

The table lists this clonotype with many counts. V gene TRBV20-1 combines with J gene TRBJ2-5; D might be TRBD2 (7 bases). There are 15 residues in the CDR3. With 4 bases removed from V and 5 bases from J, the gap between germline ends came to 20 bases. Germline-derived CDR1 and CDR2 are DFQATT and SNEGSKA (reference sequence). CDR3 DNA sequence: TGCAGTGCTAAGCCTCGGCGGGGGCCCGGGGAGACCCAGTACTTC. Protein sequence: CSAKPRRGPGETQYF.

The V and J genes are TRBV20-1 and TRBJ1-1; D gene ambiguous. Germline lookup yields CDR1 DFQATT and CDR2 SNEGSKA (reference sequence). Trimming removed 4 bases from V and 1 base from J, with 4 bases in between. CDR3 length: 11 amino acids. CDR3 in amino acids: CSAIGNTEAFF. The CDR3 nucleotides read TGCAGTGCTATTGGGAACACTGAAGCTTTCTTT.

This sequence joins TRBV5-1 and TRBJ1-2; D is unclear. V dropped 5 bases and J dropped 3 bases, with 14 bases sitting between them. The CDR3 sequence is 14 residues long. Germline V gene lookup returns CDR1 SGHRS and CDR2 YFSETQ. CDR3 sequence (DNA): TGCGCCAGCAGTCCAGTTGGGAGGGACTATGGCTACACCTTC. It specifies CASSPVGRDYGYTF.

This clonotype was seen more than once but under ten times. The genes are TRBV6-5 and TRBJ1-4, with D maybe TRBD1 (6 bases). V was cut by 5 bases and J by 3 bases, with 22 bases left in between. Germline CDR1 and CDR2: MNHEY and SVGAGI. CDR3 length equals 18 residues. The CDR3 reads CASSPSGTPLGANEKLFF. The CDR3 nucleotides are TGTGCCAGCAGTCCCAGCGGGACACCCCTTGGAGCTAATGAAAAACTGTTTTTT.

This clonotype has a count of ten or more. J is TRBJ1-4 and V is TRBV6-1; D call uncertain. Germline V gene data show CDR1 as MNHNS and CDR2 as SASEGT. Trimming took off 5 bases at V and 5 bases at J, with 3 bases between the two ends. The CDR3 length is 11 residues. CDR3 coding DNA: TGTGCCAGCAGTAAGAATGAAAAACTGTTTTTT. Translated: CASSKNEKLFF.

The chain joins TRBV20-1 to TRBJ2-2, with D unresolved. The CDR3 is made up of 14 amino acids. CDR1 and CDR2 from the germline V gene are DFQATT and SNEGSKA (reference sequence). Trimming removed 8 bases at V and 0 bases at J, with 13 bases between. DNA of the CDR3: TGCAGTTTGGACGCCCTAGCGAACACCGGGGAGCTGTTTTTT. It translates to CSLDALANTGELFF.

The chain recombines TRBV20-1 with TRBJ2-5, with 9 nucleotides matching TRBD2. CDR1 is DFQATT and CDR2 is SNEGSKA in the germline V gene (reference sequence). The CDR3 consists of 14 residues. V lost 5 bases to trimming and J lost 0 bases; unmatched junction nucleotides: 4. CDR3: CSAPTSGHQETQYF. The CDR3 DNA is TGCAGTGCTCCGACTAGCGGCCACCAAGAGACCCAGTACTTC.

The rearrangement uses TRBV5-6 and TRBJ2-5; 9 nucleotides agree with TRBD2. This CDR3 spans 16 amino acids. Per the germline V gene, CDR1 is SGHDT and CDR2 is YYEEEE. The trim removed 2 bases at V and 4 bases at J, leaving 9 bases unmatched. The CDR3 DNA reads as TGTGCCAGCAGCTTTCCGTCTAGCGGGATGCGAGAGACCCAGTACTTC. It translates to CASSFPSSGMRETQYF.

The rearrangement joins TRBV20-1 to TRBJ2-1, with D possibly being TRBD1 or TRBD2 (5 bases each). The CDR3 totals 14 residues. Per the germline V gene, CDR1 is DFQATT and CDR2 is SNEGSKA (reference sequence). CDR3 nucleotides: TGCAGCCTTGAGGGGAGAGGGAGCAACAATGAGCAGTTCTTC. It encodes CSLEGRGSNNEQFF.

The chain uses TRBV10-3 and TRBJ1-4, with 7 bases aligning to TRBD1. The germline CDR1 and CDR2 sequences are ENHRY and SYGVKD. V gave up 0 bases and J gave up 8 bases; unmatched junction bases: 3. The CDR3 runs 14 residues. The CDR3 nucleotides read TGTGCCATCAGTGAGTCGACAGGGAGGGAAAAACTGTTTTTT. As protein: CAISESTGREKLFF.

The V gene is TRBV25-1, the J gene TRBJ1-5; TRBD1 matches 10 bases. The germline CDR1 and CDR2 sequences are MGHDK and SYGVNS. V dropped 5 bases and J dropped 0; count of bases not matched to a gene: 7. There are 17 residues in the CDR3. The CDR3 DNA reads TGTGCCAGCAGTCCCGGGACAGGGGTCAGTAGCAATCAGCCCCAGCATTTT. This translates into CASSPGTGVSSNQPQHF.

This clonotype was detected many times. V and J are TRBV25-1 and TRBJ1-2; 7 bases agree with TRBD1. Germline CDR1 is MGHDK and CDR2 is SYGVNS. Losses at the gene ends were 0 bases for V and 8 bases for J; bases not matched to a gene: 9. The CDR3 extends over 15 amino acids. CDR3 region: CASSEYNTDRVGYTF. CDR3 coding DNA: TGTGCCAGCAGTGAATACAACACAGACAGGGTGGGCTACACCTTC.

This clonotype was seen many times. CDR3: CASSQGAGRQPQHF. CDR3 in DNA: TGTGCCAGTAGCCAGGGGGCAGGGCGTCAGCCCCAGCATTTT. V usage is TRBV19 and J usage is TRBJ1-5, with 8 bases matching TRBD1. Unmatched junction bases numbered 7, after V lost 6 bases and J lost 6 bases. Looked up from germline, CDR1 is LNHDA and CDR2 is SQIVND (reference sequence). The length of the CDR3 is 14 residues.

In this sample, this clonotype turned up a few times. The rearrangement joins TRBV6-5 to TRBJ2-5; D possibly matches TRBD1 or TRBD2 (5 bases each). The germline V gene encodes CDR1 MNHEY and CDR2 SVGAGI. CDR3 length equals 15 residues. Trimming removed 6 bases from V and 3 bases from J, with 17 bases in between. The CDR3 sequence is CASRGVGGEEETQYF. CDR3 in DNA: TGTGCCAGCAGGGGGGTTGGGGGAGAGGAAGAGACCCAGTACTTC.

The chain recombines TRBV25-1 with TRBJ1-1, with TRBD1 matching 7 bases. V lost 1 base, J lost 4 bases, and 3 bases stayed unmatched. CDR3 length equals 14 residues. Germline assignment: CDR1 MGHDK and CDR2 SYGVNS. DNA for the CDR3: TGTGCCAGCAGTGAATGGACAGGCCCCACTGAAGCTTTCTTT. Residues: CASSEWTGPTEAFF.

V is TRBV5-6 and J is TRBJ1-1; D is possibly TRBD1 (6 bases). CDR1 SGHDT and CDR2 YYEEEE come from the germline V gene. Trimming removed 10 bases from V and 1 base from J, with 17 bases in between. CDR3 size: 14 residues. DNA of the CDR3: TGTGCCTCCGGGACACGGACAGCGAACACTGAAGCTTTCTTT. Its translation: CASGTRTANTEAFF.

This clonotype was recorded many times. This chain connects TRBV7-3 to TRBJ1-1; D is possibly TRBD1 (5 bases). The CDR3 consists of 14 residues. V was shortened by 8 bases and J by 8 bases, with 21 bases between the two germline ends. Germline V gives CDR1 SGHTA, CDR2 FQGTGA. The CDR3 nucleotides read TGTGCCAGCCCGGAAATACAGGTGCCCGAAGAAGCTTTCTTT. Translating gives CASPEIQVPEEAFF.

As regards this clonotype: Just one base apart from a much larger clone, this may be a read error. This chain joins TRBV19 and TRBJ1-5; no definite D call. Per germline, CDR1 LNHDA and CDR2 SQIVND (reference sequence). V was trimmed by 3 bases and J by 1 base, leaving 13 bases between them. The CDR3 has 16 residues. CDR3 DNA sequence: TGTGCCAGTAGTATCCTGGCAGTGTTAAGCAATCAGCCCCAGCATTTT. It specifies CASSILAVLSNQPQHF.

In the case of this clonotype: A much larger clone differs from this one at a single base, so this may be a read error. The CDR3 reads CSAPRLNTEAFF. The CDR3 DNA sequence: TGCAGTGCTCCCAGACTGAACACTGAAGCTTTCTTT. The chain links TRBV20-1 to TRBJ1-1; D gene ambiguous. This CDR3 spans 12 amino acids. V gave up 5 bases and J gave up 0 bases, with 7 bases separating them. The germline gives CDR1 DFQATT, CDR2 SNEGSKA (reference sequence).

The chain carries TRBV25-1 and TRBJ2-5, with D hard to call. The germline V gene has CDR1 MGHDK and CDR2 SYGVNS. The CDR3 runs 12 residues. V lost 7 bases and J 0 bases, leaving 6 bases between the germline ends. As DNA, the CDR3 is TGTGCCAGCACCCGGGACCAAGAGACCCAGTACTTC. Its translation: CASTRDQETQYF.

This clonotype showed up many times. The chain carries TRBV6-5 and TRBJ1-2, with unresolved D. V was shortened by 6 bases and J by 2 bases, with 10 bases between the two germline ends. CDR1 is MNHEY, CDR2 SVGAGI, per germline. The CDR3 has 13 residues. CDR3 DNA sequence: TGTGCCAGCAGGATGACGGTAAACTATGGCTACACCTTC. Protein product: CASRMTVNYGYTF.

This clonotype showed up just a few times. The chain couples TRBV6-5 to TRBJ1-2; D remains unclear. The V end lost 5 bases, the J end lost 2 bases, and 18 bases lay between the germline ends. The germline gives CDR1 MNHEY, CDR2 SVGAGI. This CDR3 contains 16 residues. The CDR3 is CASSENLGGGNYGYTF. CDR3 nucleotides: TGTGCCAGCAGTGAGAATTTGGGCGGCGGAAACTATGGCTACACCTTC.

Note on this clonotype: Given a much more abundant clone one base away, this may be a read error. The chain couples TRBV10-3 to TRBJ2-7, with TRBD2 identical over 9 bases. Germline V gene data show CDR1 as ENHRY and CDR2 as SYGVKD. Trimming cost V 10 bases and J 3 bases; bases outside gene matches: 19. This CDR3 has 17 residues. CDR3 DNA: TGTGCCACCAGCCCGGGTAGTGGGCGGGAGGGCAGCTACGAGCAGTACTTC. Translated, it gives CATSPGSGREGSYEQYF.

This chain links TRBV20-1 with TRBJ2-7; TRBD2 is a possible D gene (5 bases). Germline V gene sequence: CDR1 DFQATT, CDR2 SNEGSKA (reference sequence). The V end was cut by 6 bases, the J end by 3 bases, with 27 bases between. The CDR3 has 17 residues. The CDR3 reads CSAQRVASPTKSYEQYF. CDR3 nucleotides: TGCAGTGCCCAACGGGTGGCTAGCCCCACCAAAAGCTACGAGCAGTACTTC.

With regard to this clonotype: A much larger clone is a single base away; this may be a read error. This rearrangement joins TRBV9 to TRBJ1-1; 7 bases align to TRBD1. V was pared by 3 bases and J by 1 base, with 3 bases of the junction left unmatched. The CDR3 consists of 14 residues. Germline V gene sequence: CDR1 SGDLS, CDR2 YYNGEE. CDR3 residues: CASSAGGRNTEAFF. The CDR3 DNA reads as TGTGCCAGCAGCGCAGGGGGTAGGAACACTGAAGCTTTCTTT.

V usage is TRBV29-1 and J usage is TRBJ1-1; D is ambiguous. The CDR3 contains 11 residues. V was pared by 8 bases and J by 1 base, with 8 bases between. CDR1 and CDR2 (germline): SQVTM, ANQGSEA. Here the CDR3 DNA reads TGCAGCTTTCCCGAGAACACTGAAGCTTTCTTT. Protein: CSFPENTEAFF.

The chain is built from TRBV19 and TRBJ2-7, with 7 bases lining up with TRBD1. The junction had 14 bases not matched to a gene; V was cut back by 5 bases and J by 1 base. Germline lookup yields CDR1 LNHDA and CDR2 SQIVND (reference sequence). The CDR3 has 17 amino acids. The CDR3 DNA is TGTGCCAGTAGTGCAGGGGGTTCACACTCACCGTCCTACGAGCAGTACTTC. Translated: CASSAGGSHSPSYEQYF.

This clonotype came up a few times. The CDR3 reads CASSLVGGRMFF. CDR3 nucleotide sequence: TGTGCCAGCAGTTTGGTCGGAGGCCGGATGTTTTTT. J is TRBJ1-4 and V is TRBV28; D is unresolved. The CDR3 runs 12 residues. Deletions cut 3 bases from V and 15 bases from J, with 14 bases between. Germline values: CDR1 MDHEN, CDR2 SYDVKM. Drawing the rest from reference TRBV28 and TRBJ1-4, the complete variable domain is DVKVTQSSRYLVKRTGEKVFLECVQDMDHENMFWYRQDPGLGLRLIYFSYDVKMKEKGDIPEGYSVSREKKERFSLILESASTNQTSMYLCASSLVGGRMFFGSGTQLSVL.

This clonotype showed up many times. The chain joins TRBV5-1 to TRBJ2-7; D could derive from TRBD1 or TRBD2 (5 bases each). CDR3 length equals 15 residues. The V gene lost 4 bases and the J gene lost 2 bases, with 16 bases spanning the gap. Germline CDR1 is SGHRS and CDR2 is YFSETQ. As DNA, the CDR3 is TGCGCCAGCAGCGAGGGGACGGCAAGCGCCTACGAGCAGTACTTC. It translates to CASSEGTASAYEQYF.

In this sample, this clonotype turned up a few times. CDR3 in DNA: TGTGCCAGCAGCTTAGCGGATGGGACTAGCTCTTACGAGCAGTACTTC. This translates into CASSLADGTSSYEQYF. The V gene is TRBV13, the J gene TRBJ2-7, with 9 nucleotides matching TRBD2. The trim removed 1 base at V and 4 bases at J, leaving 8 bases unmatched. The V gene's germline CDR1 is PRHDT and CDR2 FYEKMQ (reference sequence). CDR3 length: 16 amino acids.